The T cell receptor beta chain described here comes from a study of control samples from healthy donors and cancer patients. From germline, CDR1 is SSHAT and CDR2 FNYEAQ (reference sequence). The CDR3 spans 17 residues. Using immunoSEQ multiplex PCR, the repertoire was profiled, and TCRdb retains in-frame clones only, with some absent. This sample has under 450,000 clones; around 90% occur once, and the top ten carry 6% to 7%. Note on this clone: An end of the junction differs from the germline gene, which may be a read error.

This TCR derives from a man aged 35-49 years with head and neck cancer. Material: PBMCs. The chain joins TRBV7-7 to TRBJ2-2, with D tentatively TRBD1 (6 bases). CDR3 bases: TGTGCTAGCAGCTCCTCTACAGGGATAGCAATAACCGGGGAGCTGTTTTTT. The encoded protein is CASSSSTGIAITGELFF. The whole variable domain, remainder taken from reference TRBV7-7 and TRBJ2-2, is GAGVSQSPRYKVTKRGQDVTLRCDPISSHATLYWYQQALGQGPEFLTYFNYEAQPDKSGLPSDRFSAERPEGSISTLTIQRTEQRDSAMYRCASSSSTGIAITGELFFGEGSRLTVL.